Listed here are 30 T cell receptor beta chains from one sample, sequenced in a study of human T cells and chemical hapten exposure (dated by TCRdb to about 2021). In light of the paper, this sample's time point label describes: patch test 3, about 24 weeks after DPC sensitization. In light of the paper, this sample's treatment or condition label describes: therapeutic diphenylcyclopropenone sensitization with weekly scalp DPC. Libraries came from RACE. For sequencing, a NextSeq 500 was employed. The public reads were quality trimmed at Q25 with fastp and then assembled into clones with MiXCR by TCRdb, keeping productive beta chains. One record per CDR3 amino acid sequence lists the most common genes and DNA. Recorded for this sample are about 82,000 distinct CDR3 sequences; approximately 12% of them occurred a single time. The top ten clonotypes cover more than 4.5% of the sample. This specimen consisted of whole blood, obtained in connection with sensitization to the hapten diphenylcyclopropenone (DPC). The source of these receptors is a woman in her forties or fifties with alopecia areata. Some clones in this sample may be carry-over from other donors' samples.

About this clonotype itself: This clone may be a read error of a much larger clone one base away. Likely a read error: the CDR3 ends without its conserved phenylalanine or tryptophan. The chain employs TRBV24-1 and TRBJ2-3; 10 bases are shared with TRBD1. Per germline, CDR1 KGHDR and CDR2 SFDVKD. J gave up 5 bases and V 1 base, and 2 bases lay outside the gene matches. The CDR3 is 15 residues long. The chain's CDR3 is CATSDFGTGEDTQYY. The CDR3 nucleotides are TGTGCCACCAGTGATTTCGGGACAGGGGAAGATACGCAGTATTAT.

The rearrangement joins TRBV2 to TRBJ2-3; 14 positions agree with TRBD2. Germline loops: CDR1 SNHLY, CDR2 FYNNEI. Trimming removed 5 bases from V and 4 bases from J; junction bases left unmatched: 8. This CDR3 is built from 17 residues. CDR3 residues: CASSPWGLAGDSDTQYF. The CDR3 DNA is TGTGCCAGCAGTCCCTGGGGACTAGCGGGAGACTCAGATACGCAGTATTTT.

J is TRBJ2-1 and V is TRBV29-1, with a tentative D call TRBD2 (6 bases). V was cut by 7 bases and J by 6 bases, with 7 bases left in between. This CDR3 is 10 amino acids long. Germline-derived CDR1 and CDR2 are SQVTM and ANQGSEA. The CDR3 spells CSAGVNEQFF. The DNA for the CDR3 is TGCAGCGCGGGGGTCAATGAGCAGTTCTTC.

This clonotype appeared a few times. The chain has TRBV14 and TRBJ2-3; 11 bases align to TRBD2. This CDR3 is 17 amino acids long. V gave up 3 bases and J gave up 1 base; unmatched junction bases: 6. The germline V gene encodes CDR1 SGHDN and CDR2 FVKESK. The CDR3 sequence is CASSQGPGLAGTDTQYF. CDR3 DNA: TGTGCCAGCAGCCAGGGACCGGGACTAGCGGGCACAGATACGCAGTATTTT.

The rearrangement links TRBV7-6 to TRBJ2-1, with D perhaps matching TRBD1 or TRBD2 (5 bases each). Trimming cost V 4 bases and J 7 bases, with 17 bases left between them. Per germline, CDR1 SGHVS and CDR2 FNYEAQ. This CDR3 spans 15 amino acids. CDR3 coding DNA: TGTGCCAGCAGCTCCCCGGGGCTAGTAGGGAATGAGCAGTTCTTC. This gives the protein CASSSPGLVGNEQFF.

This clonotype was recorded at least ten times. This chain joins TRBV12-3 or TRBV12-4 and TRBJ2-5; D is uncertain. The length of the CDR3 is 13 residues. V lost 3 bases to trimming and J lost 0 bases, with 5 bases between them. CDR3 in amino acids: CASSFQDQETQYF. The CDR3 DNA is TGTGCCAGCAGTTTCCAGGACCAAGAGACCCAGTACTTC.

The sample holds many counts of this clonotype. This chain connects TRBV6-5 to TRBJ1-6, with 9 bases lining up with TRBD1. Germline CDR1 reads MNHEY; CDR2 reads SVGAGI. V was pared by 0 bases and J by 8 bases, with 11 bases of the junction left unmatched. This CDR3 comprises 18 residues. CDR3 sequence: CASSYSIPRDRVDSPLHF. For the CDR3, the DNA is TGTGCCAGCAGTTACTCGATCCCTAGGGACAGGGTGGATTCACCCCTCCACTTT.

The CDR3 DNA reads TGCAGCGTCGAACCAGGGGGGAGCGGAGAGACCCAGTACTTC. This translates into CSVEPGGSGETQYF. The V and J genes are TRBV29-1 and TRBJ2-5; tentatively, D is TRBD1 (7 bases). Trimming cost V 6 bases and J 4 bases, with 18 bases left between them. There are 14 residues in the CDR3. In germline, CDR1 is SQVTM, CDR2 ANQGSEA. The whole variable domain, filled in from reference TRBV29-1 and TRBJ2-5, reads SAVISQKPSRDICQRGTSLTIQCQVDSQVTMMFWYRQQPGQSLTLIATANQGSEATYESGFVIDKFPISRPNLTFSTLTVSNMSPEDSSIYLCSVEPGGSGETQYFGPGTRLLVL.

V is TRBV29-1 and J is TRBJ2-5; D gene ambiguous. There are 11 residues in the CDR3. Trimming cost V 7 bases and J 5 bases, with 11 bases left between them. CDR1 is SQVTM and CDR2 is ANQGSEA in the germline V gene. The CDR3 nucleotides read TGCAGCGGAAGGACCGGGGAGACCCAGTACTTC. It is translated as CSGRTGETQYF.

Points on this clonotype: A much larger clone is a single base away; this may be a read error. CDR3 amino acids: CASSLGAGKNEKLFF. CDR3 bases: TGTGCCAGCAGCTTAGGGGCAGGGAAAAATGAAAAACTGTTTTTT. The J gene is TRBJ1-4, the V gene TRBV7-2; possible D gene TRBD1, 5 bases. In germline, CDR1 is SGHTA, CDR2 FQGNSA. This CDR3 has 15 residues. Deletions cut 1 base from V and 5 bases from J, with 11 bases between.

This clonotype was found once. The rearrangement links TRBV11-2 to TRBJ2-7; D not certain. Germline V gene data show CDR1 as SGHAT and CDR2 as FQNNGV. The CDR3 runs 14 residues. V dropped 4 bases and J dropped 0 bases, with 10 bases sitting between them. DNA for the CDR3: TGTGCCAGCAGCTCCCTCACTTACTCCTACGAGCAGTACTTC. Amino acid sequence: CASSSLTYSYEQYF.

The table lists this clonotype with many counts. The chain uses TRBV20-1 and TRBJ2-7, with D maybe TRBD2 (6 bases). Trimming removed 5 bases from V and 2 bases from J, with 16 bases in between. The germline V gene has CDR1 DFQATT and CDR2 SNEGSKA (reference sequence). The CDR3 contains 14 residues. The CDR3: CSAFRSGSAYEQYF. CDR3 bases: TGCAGTGCTTTCAGGAGCGGGTCGGCCTACGAGCAGTACTTC.

This clonotype was detected ten times or more. For the CDR3, the DNA is TGTGCCAGCAGCGCCCCAGCTAGCGGGCCACACAATGAGCAGTTCTTC. Its protein is CASSAPASGPHNEQFF. The chain combines TRBV9 with TRBJ2-1; TRBD2 aligns across 8 bases. The CDR3 totals 16 residues. CDR1 and CDR2 from the germline V gene are SGDLS and YYNGEE. Unmatched junction bases numbered 10, after V lost 3 bases and J lost 5 bases. Using reference TRBV9 and TRBJ2-1 for the parts outside the CDR3, the full variable domain is DSGVTQTPKHLITATGQRVTLRCSPRSGDLSVYWYQQSLDQGLQFLIQYYNGEERAKGNILERFSAQQFPDLHSELNLSSLELGDSALYFCASSAPASGPHNEQFFGPGTRLTVL.

The V call is TRBV6-1, the J call TRBJ2-7; 7 bases are a match to TRBD1. Germline V gene sequence: CDR1 MNHNS, CDR2 SASEGT. Trimming took 5 bases from V and 4 from J; bases not matched to a gene: 5. The CDR3 spans 13 residues. CDR3 sequence (DNA): TGTGCCAGCAGTATATCACAGGGGTACGAGCAGTACTTC. Translated: CASSISQGYEQYF.

This clonotype showed up just once. The chain has TRBV25-1 and TRBJ2-5; no clear D. Germline V gene data show CDR1 as MGHDK and CDR2 as SYGVNS. With 3 bases removed from V and 0 bases from J, the gap between germline ends came to 8 bases. The CDR3 is made up of 14 amino acids. The CDR3 nucleotides are TGTGCCAGCAGTGACGGGCGGTACCAAGAGACCCAGTACTTC. Translated, it gives CASSDGRYQETQYF.

This chain links TRBV5-1 with TRBJ2-1; 8 nucleotides agree with TRBD2. Germline loops: CDR1 SGHRS, CDR2 YFSETQ. V lost 0 bases, J lost 7 bases, and 6 bases stayed unmatched. This CDR3 has 15 residues. The CDR3 nucleotides read TGCGCCAGCAGCTTGGAACTAGCGGATTGGAATGAGCAGTTCTTC. Translation gives CASSLELADWNEQFF. The full variable domain, completed using reference TRBV5-1 and TRBJ2-1, is KAGVTQTPRYLIKTRGQQVTLSCSPISGHRSVSWYQQTPGQGLQFLFEYFSETQRNKGNFPGRFSGRQFSNSRSEMNVSTLELGDSALYLCASSLELADWNEQFFGPGTRLTVL.

V gene TRBV27 combines with J gene TRBJ2-1, with D maybe TRBD1 (6 bases). The CDR3 totals 15 residues. The V end was cut by 1 base, the J end by 2 bases, with 9 bases between. Germline V CDR1 and CDR2: MNHEY, SMNVEV (reference sequence). Here the CDR3 reads CASSLLGHTYNEQFF. CDR3 in DNA: TGTGCCAGCAGTTTATTGGGACATACCTACAATGAGCAGTTCTTC.

V gene TRBV6-5 combines with J gene TRBJ1-1; 9 bases fit TRBD1. The CDR3 sequence is 15 residues long. Losses at the gene ends were 1 base for V and 1 base for J; bases not matched to a gene: 1. Germline CDR1 MNHEY, CDR2 SVGAGI. In nucleotides, the CDR3 is TGTGCCAGCAGTTACTGGGGACAGGGGAACACTGAAGCTTTCTTT. Protein product: CASSYWGQGNTEAFF.

CDR3 DNA: TGTGCCTGGAGTGTAGGAGCCTCATTAGGGGGCTTTGATGAAAAACTGTTTTTT. It encodes CAWSVGASLGGFDEKLFF. The chain combines TRBV30 with TRBJ1-4; TRBD1 aligns across 7 bases. CDR1 and CDR2 (germline): GTSNPN, SVGIG (reference sequence). The CDR3 is 18 amino acids. Germline trimming cut 0 bases from V and 6 bases from J; bases unmatched to any gene: 16.

This clonotype was recorded a few times. The chain combines TRBV28 with TRBJ2-1; D is possibly TRBD1 (5 bases). Trimming removed 3 bases at V and 5 bases at J, with 11 bases between. This CDR3 region has 14 residues. The germline V gene has CDR1 MDHEN and CDR2 SYDVKM. The CDR3 DNA follows: TGTGCCAGCAGTTTCACAGGCGCAAACAATGAGCAGTTCTTC. It specifies CASSFTGANNEQFF.

The gene calls are TRBV5-6 and TRBJ1-2, with D hard to call. The CDR3 has 14 residues. Trimming shortened V by 0 bases and J by 2 bases, and 8 bases separated the two germline ends. CDR1 and CDR2 from the germline V gene are SGHDT and YYEEEE. DNA of the CDR3: TGTGCCAGCAGCTTGGGGCAGGAAAACTATGGCTACACCTTC. Translating it yields CASSLGQENYGYTF.

This clonotype has only a few counts. The chain links TRBV6-1 to TRBJ2-7; possibly TRBD1 for D (6 bases). Germline V lookup: CDR1 MNHNS, CDR2 SASEGT. V was pared by 4 bases and J by 2 bases, with 9 bases between. CDR3 length: 13 amino acids. CDR3 coding DNA: TGTGCCAGCAGTGCGCCAGGGGCCTACGAGCAGTACTTC. It encodes CASSAPGAYEQYF.

This chain connects TRBV5-1 to TRBJ1-1; no definite D call. This CDR3 is 15 amino acids long. Germline values: CDR1 SGHRS, CDR2 YFSETQ. Deletions cut 2 bases from V and 2 bases from J, with 13 bases between. Here the CDR3 DNA reads TGCGCCAGCAGCTTTCCGGGCTTTGGAAACACTGAAGCTTTCTTT. Its protein product is CASSFPGFGNTEAFF.

J is TRBJ1-2 and V is TRBV29-1; 7 bases line up with TRBD1. Germline lookup yields CDR1 SQVTM and CDR2 ANQGSEA. There are 12 residues in the CDR3. V trimming: 5 bases; J trimming: 7 bases; junction bases outside the gene matches: 7. Here the CDR3 DNA reads TGCAGCGTTCAGACAGGGCCGTTTGGCTACACCTTC. Protein product: CSVQTGPFGYTF. The full variable domain, its missing parts supplied by reference TRBV29-1 and TRBJ1-2, is SAVISQKPSRDICQRGTSLTIQCQVDSQVTMMFWYRQQPGQSLTLIATANQGSEATYESGFVIDKFPISRPNLTFSTLTVSNMSPEDSSIYLCSVQTGPFGYTFGSGTRLTVV.

This clonotype appeared once. At one end, the junction sequence differs from germline, possibly due to a read error. V usage is TRBV2 and J usage is TRBJ2-3, with 9 nucleotides matching TRBD1. The CDR3 extends over 14 amino acids. The germline V gene encodes CDR1 SNHLY and CDR2 FYNNEI. As DNA, the CDR3 is TGTGTCAGCAACCGGGACAGGGTCACAGATACGCAGTATTTT. This sequence encodes CVSNRDRVTDTQYF.

V and J are TRBV11-2 and TRBJ2-3, with a possible D match to TRBD1 (5 bases). Germline V CDR1 and CDR2: SGHAT, FQNNGV. This CDR3 region has 16 residues. The V end lost 2 bases, the J end lost 2 bases, and 14 bases lay between the germline ends. The CDR3 coding sequence is TGTGCCAGCAGCTTAACCCCGACAGTGACCACAGATACGCAGTATTTT. This encodes CASSLTPTVTTDTQYF.

The chain couples TRBV5-1 to TRBJ2-3, with 9 bases aligning to TRBD2. The germline CDR1 and CDR2 sequences are SGHRS and YFSETQ. The CDR3 length is 15 residues. With V trimmed by 0 bases and J by 7 bases, 6 bases remained unmatched. The CDR3 protein is CASSLEPGLANTQYF. Here the CDR3 DNA reads TGCGCCAGCAGCTTGGAACCGGGACTAGCCAATACGCAGTATTTT.

CDR3: CSFGSSGVSSYNEQFF. CDR3 DNA sequence: TGCAGCTTCGGATCTAGCGGGGTTAGCTCCTACAATGAGCAGTTCTTC. The chain employs TRBV29-1 and TRBJ2-1; the match to TRBD2 covers 9 bases. Germline lookup yields CDR1 SQVTM and CDR2 ANQGSEA. V lost 8 bases to trimming and J lost 0 bases; unmatched junction nucleotides: 11. The CDR3 runs 16 residues.

This clonotype was recorded many times. V is TRBV14 and J is TRBJ2-1, with 13 positions matching TRBD2. V lost 3 bases to trimming and J lost 4 bases; unmatched junction nucleotides: 3. The V gene's germline CDR1 is SGHDN and CDR2 FVKESK. The CDR3 sequence is 16 residues long. The CDR3 DNA reads TGTGCCAGCAGCCAGACGGGACTAGCGGGGTACAATGAGCAGTTCTTC. Residues: CASSQTGLAGYNEQFF.

V and J are TRBV6-1 and TRBJ1-1, with a tentative D call TRBD1 (5 bases). CDR3 size: 15 residues. Germline-derived CDR1 and CDR2 are MNHNS and SASEGT. Trimming removed 7 bases from V and 3 bases from J, with 18 bases in between. CDR3 amino acids: CASMRRGGGDTEAFF. The CDR3 DNA reads as TGTGCCAGCATGAGAAGGGGAGGTGGTGACACTGAAGCTTTCTTT.